This TCR beta chain was observed in a study of T-cell reconstitution after alpha-beta-depleted transplantation in children. Preparation of the TCRbeta library involved a method that used unique molecular identifiers. TCRdb reprocessed the PCR reads via MiXCR and lists one record per CDR3 protein. The table records about 460,000 distinct CDR3 sequences, 12% of them present only once. This clonotype showed up many times. Sample: PBMCs from the stem cell graft donor, taken from the stem cell graft. This sequence was found in a human donor who donated a stem cell graft to a child with combined immunodeficiency.

Written as DNA, the CDR3 is TGTGCCAGCGCGGCGGGGCTAAAGCAGTTCTTC. This gives the protein CASAAGLKQFF. The J gene is TRBJ2-1, the V gene TRBV12-3 or TRBV12-4; the D gene is possibly TRBD2 (6 bases). The CDR3 consists of 11 residues. V lost 8 bases to trimming and J lost 11 bases, with 13 bases between them.